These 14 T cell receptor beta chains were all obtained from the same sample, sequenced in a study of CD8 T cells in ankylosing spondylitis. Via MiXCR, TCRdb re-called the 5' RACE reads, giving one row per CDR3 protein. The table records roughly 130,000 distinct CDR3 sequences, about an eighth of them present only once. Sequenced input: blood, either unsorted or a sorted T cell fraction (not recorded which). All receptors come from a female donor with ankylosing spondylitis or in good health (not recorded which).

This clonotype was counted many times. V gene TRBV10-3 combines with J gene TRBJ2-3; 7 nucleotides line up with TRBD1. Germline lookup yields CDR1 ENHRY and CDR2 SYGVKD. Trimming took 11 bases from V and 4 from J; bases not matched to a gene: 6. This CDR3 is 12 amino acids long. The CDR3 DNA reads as TGTGCCTCCGGACAGGCACCAGATACGCAGTATTTT. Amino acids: CASGQAPDTQYF.

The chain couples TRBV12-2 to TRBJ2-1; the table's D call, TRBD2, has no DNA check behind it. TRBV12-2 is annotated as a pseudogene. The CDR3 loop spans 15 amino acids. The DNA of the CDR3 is TGTGCAAGTCGCTTAGGCCGGGTAGGGGAGGTTGAGCAGTTCTTC. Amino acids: CASRLGRVGEVEQFF.

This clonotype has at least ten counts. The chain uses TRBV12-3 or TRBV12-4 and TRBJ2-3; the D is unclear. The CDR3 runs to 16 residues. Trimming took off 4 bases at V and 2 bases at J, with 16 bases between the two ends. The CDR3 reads CASSSMGPSATDTQYF. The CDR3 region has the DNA TGTGCCAGCAGTTCTATGGGCCCTTCCGCCACAGATACGCAGTATTTT.

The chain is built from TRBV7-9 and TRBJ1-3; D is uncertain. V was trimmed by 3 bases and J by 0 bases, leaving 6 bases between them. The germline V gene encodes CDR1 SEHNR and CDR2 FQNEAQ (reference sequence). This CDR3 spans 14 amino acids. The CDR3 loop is CASSFSFSGNTIYF. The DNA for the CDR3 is TGTGCCAGCAGCTTTTCCTTCTCTGGAAACACCATATATTTT.

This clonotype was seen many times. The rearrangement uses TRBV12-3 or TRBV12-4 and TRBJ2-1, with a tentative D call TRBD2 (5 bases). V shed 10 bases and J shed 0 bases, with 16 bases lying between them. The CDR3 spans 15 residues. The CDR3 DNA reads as TGTGCCATCTCCGTTGGACTGCCCTCCTACAATGAGCAGTTCTTC. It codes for CAISVGLPSYNEQFF.

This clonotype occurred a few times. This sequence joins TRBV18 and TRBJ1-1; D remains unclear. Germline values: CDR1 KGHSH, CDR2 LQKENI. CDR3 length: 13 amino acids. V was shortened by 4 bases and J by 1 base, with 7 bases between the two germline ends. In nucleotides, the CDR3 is TGTGCCAGCTCACTTGATGAGAACACTGAAGCTTTCTTT. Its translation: CASSLDENTEAFF.

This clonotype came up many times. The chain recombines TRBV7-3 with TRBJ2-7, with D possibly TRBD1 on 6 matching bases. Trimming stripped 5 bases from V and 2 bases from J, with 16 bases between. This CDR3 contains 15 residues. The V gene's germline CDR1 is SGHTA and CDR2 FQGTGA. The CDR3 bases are TGTGCCAGCAGCCCGTCCCCAGGGGCCGCCTACGAGCAGTACTTC. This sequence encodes CASSPSPGAAYEQYF.

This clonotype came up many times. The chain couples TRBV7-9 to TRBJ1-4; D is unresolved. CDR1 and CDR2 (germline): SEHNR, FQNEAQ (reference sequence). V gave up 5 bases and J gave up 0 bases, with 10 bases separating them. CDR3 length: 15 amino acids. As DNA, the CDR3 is TGTGCCAGCAGCACCACCAGTGCAACTAATGAAAAACTGTTTTTT. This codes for CASSTTSATNEKLFF.

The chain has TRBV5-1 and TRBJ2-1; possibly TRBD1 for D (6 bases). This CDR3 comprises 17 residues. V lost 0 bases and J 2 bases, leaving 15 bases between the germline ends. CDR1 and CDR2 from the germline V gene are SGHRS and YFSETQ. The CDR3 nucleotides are TGCGCCAGCAGCTTGGGAGGGTTAGCAGGGGCCTACAATGAGCAGTTCTTC. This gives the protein CASSLGGLAGAYNEQFF.

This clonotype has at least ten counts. The chain's CDR3 is CSALSGIGIDGELFF. The CDR3 coding sequence is TGCAGTGCCCTATCGGGTATCGGTATTGACGGGGAGCTGTTTTTT. V usage is TRBV20-1 and J usage is TRBJ2-2, with D hard to call. The germline V and J ends were trimmed by 6 bases and 7 bases, with 21 bases remaining between them. CDR3 length: 15 residues. Germline CDR1 DFQATT, CDR2 SNEGSKA (reference sequence).

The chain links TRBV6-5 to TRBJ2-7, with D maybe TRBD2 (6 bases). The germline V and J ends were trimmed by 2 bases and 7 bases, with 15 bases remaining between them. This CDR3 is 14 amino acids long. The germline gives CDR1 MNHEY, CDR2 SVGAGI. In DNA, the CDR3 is TGTGCCAGCAGTTACGGTACTAGCTCGGAAGAGCAGTACTTC. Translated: CASSYGTSSEEQYF.

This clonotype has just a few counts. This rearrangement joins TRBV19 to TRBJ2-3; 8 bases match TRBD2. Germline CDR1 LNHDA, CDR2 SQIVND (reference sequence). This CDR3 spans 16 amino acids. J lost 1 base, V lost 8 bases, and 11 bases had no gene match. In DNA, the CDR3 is TGTGCCAGTTCAGACGCGGGGGGACGGGGCACAGATACGCAGTATTTT. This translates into CASSDAGGRGTDTQYF.

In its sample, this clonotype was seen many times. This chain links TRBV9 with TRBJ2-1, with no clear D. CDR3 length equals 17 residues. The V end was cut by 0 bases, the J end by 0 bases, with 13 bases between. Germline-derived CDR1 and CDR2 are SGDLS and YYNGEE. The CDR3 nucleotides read TGTGCCAGCAGCGTAGAATCTATCCAGAGCTCCTACAATGAGCAGTTCTTC. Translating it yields CASSVESIQSSYNEQFF. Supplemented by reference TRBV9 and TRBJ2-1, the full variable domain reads DSGVTQTPKHLITATGQRVTLRCSPRSGDLSVYWYQQSLDQGLQFLIQYYNGEERAKGNILERFSAQQFPDLHSELNLSSLELGDSALYFCASSVESIQSSYNEQFFGPGTRLTVL.

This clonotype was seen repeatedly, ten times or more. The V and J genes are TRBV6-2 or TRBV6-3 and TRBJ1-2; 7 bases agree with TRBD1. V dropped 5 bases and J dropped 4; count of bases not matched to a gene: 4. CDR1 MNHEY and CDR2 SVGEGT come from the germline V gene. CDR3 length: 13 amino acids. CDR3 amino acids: CASSDEGAYGYTF. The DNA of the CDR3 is TGTGCCAGCAGTGATGAGGGGGCCTATGGCTACACCTTC.